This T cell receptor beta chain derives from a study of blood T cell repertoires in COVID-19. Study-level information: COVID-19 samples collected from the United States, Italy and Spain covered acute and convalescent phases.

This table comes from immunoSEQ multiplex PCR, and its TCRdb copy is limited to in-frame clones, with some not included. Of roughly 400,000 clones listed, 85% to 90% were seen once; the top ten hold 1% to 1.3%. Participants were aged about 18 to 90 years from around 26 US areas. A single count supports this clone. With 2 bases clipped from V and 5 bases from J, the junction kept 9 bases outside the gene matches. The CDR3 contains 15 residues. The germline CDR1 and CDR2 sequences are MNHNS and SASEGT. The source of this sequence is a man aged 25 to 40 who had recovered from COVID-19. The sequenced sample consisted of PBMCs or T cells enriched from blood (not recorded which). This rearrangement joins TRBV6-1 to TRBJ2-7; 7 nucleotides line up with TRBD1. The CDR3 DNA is TGTGCCAGCAGTGAACCAGGGACAGCTCGCCACGAGCAGTACTTC. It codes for CASSEPGTARHEQYF.